The TCR beta chain described here comes from a study of T cells in Graves' hyperthyroidism and ophthalmopathy. Deletions cut 1 base from V and 7 bases from J, with 5 bases between. The CDR3 loop spans 12 amino acids. TCR beta CDR3 regions were amplified from RNA. TCR CDR3 underwent first-round RT-PCR with the HTBI primer set. TCRdb reprocessed the multiplex PCR reads with MiXCR, giving one entry per CDR3 protein. The table lists fewer than 500,000 distinct CDR3 sequences, about 15% of them singletons. Study-level points and caveats: From stable hyperthyroidism, ophthalmopathy was set apart by a 13 V-J model.

Researchers barred patients who had uncontrolled infection, other autoimmune disease, pregnancy or lactation. Fresh peripheral blood, 10 ml, yielded the PBMCs. This clonotype was detected many times. The antigen remains unidentified. V gene TRBV12-3 or TRBV12-4 combines with J gene TRBJ1-5; no definite D call. The receptor's source is a woman aged 30 to 39 with Graves' ophthalmopathy. The specimen was blood. CDR3 in amino acids: CASSLENQPQHF. CDR3 coding DNA: TGTGCCAGCAGTTTAGAAAACCAGCCCCAGCATTTT.